Below, 11 T cell receptor beta chains from the same sample are listed, as sequenced in a study of PD-1 blockade in classical Hodgkin lymphoma. Relapse after autologous stem cell transplantation occurred in every patient, and brentuximab vedotin exposure varied. Using immunoSEQ multiplex PCR, the repertoire was profiled, and TCRdb retains in-frame clones only, with some absent. This table has more than 140,000 clones, under 85% appearing once. Here the sequenced sample was peripheral blood mononuclear cells (PBMCs), taken before the second cycle of nivolumab. These receptors all come from a human donor with classical Hodgkin lymphoma.

V gene TRBV7-2 combines with J gene TRBJ1-1, with D unresolved. V shed 4 bases and J shed 6 bases, with 12 bases lying between them. Germline lookup yields CDR1 SGHTA and CDR2 FQGNSA. This CDR3 is 13 amino acids long. CDR3 loop: CASSSRKHPEAFF. The CDR3 nucleotides read TGTGCCAGCAGCTCTAGGAAGCATCCTGAAGCTTTCTTT.

This chain joins TRBV27 and TRBJ2-5; the D call may be TRBD1 or TRBD2 (5 bases each). Germline CDR1 is MNHEY and CDR2 is SMNVEV (reference sequence). The CDR3 is 14 residues long. V shed 2 bases and J shed 5 bases, with 12 bases lying between them. DNA of the CDR3: TGTGCCAGCAGTTTAAGTGGGGGAGCGGAGACCCAGTACTTC. It encodes CASSLSGGAETQYF.

The rearrangement links TRBV5-1 to TRBJ2-5, with TRBD1 identical over 7 bases. The junction had 6 bases not matched to a gene; V was cut back by 2 bases and J by 5 bases. The CDR3 is 14 amino acids. The germline gives CDR1 SGHRS, CDR2 YFSETQ. CDR3 protein: CASSFDRVGETQYF. CDR3 DNA: TGCGCCAGCAGCTTCGACAGGGTGGGCGAGACCCAGTACTTC.

Notes on this clone: The same CDR3 arises from other DNA sequences in this sample as well. The V call is TRBV7-9, the J call TRBJ2-7; 7 nucleotides line up with TRBD1. Germline assignment: CDR1 SEHNR and CDR2 FQNEAQ (reference sequence). The CDR3 is made up of 12 amino acids. V shed 5 bases and J 4 bases; nucleotides not matched to a gene: 2. This CDR3 reads CASSLQGYEQYF. CDR3 sequence (DNA): TGTGCCAGCAGCCTACAGGGGTACGAGCAGTACTTC.

J is TRBJ1-5 and V is TRBV4-3; tentative D call: TRBD1 (6 bases). Germline V CDR1 and CDR2: LGHNA, YSLEER. The CDR3 spans 17 residues. The V and J ends lost 3 bases and 7 bases respectively, with 22 bases between them. For the CDR3, the DNA is TGCGCCAGCAGCCACCCACCCCGCCAGGGAAGGGGGCAGCCCCAGCATTTT. This encodes CASSHPPRQGRGQPQHF.

This clone appeared a few times. The rearrangement links TRBV7-9 to TRBJ2-5; 7 bases match TRBD2. The germline CDR1 and CDR2 sequences are SEHNR and FQNEAQ (reference sequence). V shed 6 bases, J shed 0 bases, and the junction held 13 bases outside the gene matches. CDR3 length: 17 amino acids. This CDR3 is CASSLTGREINQETQYF. The CDR3 nucleotides read TGTGCCAGCAGTCTAACGGGGCGGGAGATAAACCAAGAGACCCAGTACTTC.

Only a few counts were recorded for this clone. The chain joins TRBV9 to TRBJ1-2; D might be TRBD1 (5 bases). Germline V gene data show CDR1 as SGDLS and CDR2 as YYNGEE. This CDR3 spans 13 amino acids. Deletions cut 3 bases from V and 5 bases from J, with 11 bases between. The CDR3 bases are TGTGCCAGCAGCGACCCGGGGGGTTATGGCTACACCTTC. Translated: CASSDPGGYGYTF. The complete variable domain, with remaining parts taken from reference TRBV9 and TRBJ1-2, reads DSGVTQTPKHLITATGQRVTLRCSPRSGDLSVYWYQQSLDQGLQFLIQYYNGEERAKGNILERFSAQQFPDLHSELNLSSLELGDSALYFCASSDPGGYGYTFGSGTRLTVV.

The chain couples TRBV4-2 to TRBJ2-1; D gene uncertain. The CDR3 runs 13 residues. Trimming stripped 4 bases from V and 7 bases from J, with 11 bases between. Germline lookup yields CDR1 LGHNA and CDR2 YNFKEQ. The CDR3 sequence is CASSPYSENEQFF. DNA for the CDR3: TGTGCCAGCAGCCCTTATAGTGAGAATGAGCAGTTCTTC.

The CDR3 here is CASSFPVGTGELFF. CDR3 bases: TGTGCCAGCAGCTTTCCAGTAGGCACCGGGGAGCTGTTTTTT. This chain uses TRBV11-2 with TRBJ2-2; unclear D gene. This CDR3 region has 14 residues. Germline lookup yields CDR1 SGHAT and CDR2 FQNNGV. V lost 3 bases and J 4 bases, leaving 9 bases between the germline ends.

V is TRBV10-3 and J is TRBJ1-5, with 7 bases that match TRBD1. Trimming removed 6 bases from V and 7 bases from J; junction bases left unmatched: 6. In germline, CDR1 is ENHRY, CDR2 SYGVKD. The CDR3 is 13 residues long. The CDR3 here is CAISNRGGQPQHF. CDR3 nucleotide sequence: TGTGCCATCAGCAACAGGGGTGGACAGCCCCAGCATTTT.

The V gene is TRBV9, the J gene TRBJ2-5; 7 positions agree with TRBD2. The germline V gene encodes CDR1 SGDLS and CDR2 YYNGEE. There are 15 residues in the CDR3. With 0 bases clipped from V and 4 bases from J, the junction kept 6 bases outside the gene matches. The CDR3 spells CASSVATGGGETQYF. The CDR3 bases are TGTGCCAGCAGCGTAGCGACGGGAGGCGGAGAGACCCAGTACTTC.